The entry below gives a single T cell receptor beta chain sequence along with its context. The data derive from a study of technical replicates of blood from a few donors. Sequencing used immunoSEQ multiplex PCR; TCRdb keeps in-frame clones, though not all of them. The data hold some 77,000 clones, with 80% to 95% observed a single time. With 4 bases removed from V and 0 bases from J, the gap between germline ends came to 19 bases. The CDR3 covers 17 residues. The germline CDR1 and CDR2 sequences are SGDLS and YYNGEE. The sequencing input was T cells isolated from PBMCs. The chain couples TRBV9 to TRBJ1-1; D possibly corresponds to TRBD1 (6 bases). The sequence came from a human donor in good health. The CDR3, as DNA: TGTGCCAGCAGCTCTCACACAGACAGGCCAATGAACACTGAAGCTTTCTTT. Its protein is CASSSHTDRPMNTEAFF.